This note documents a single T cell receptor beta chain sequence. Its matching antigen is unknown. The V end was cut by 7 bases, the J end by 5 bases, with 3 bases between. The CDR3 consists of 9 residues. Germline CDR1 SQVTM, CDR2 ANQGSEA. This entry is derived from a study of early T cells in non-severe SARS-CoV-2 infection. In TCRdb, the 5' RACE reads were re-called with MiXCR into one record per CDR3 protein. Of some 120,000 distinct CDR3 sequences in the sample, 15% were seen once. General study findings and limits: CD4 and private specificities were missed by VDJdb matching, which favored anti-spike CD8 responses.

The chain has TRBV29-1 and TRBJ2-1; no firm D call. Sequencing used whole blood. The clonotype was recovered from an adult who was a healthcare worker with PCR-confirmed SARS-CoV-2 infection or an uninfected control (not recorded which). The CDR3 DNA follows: TGCAGCGCAGACAATGAGCAGTTCTTC. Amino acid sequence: CSADNEQFF.